The rows below give T cell receptor beta chains drawn from one sample of a study of lymphopenia after photon versus proton radiotherapy. Sequenced by immunoSEQ multiplex PCR; TCRdb stores in-frame clones only, minus some. The profile shows some 42,000 clones, around four fifths of them singletons. This specimen consisted of peripheral blood, obtained from a patient treated with proton-based radiotherapy. The receptors here all came from a woman in her 70s with pancreatic cancer. Both conserved end residues are part of each CDR3. D genes are given only for firm matches. A clone size is listed for some rows: how often the clone was seen (once, few, many), or a class if it is expanded.

clone_size: NA; j_call: TRBJ2-7; v_call: TRBV5-1; d_call: NA; cdr3_nt: TGCGCCAGCAGCTTGACAGGCTTCCACGAGCAGTACTTC; cdr3_aa: CASSLTGFHEQYF
clone_size: NA; j_call: TRBJ1-6; v_call: TRBV23-1; d_call: NA; cdr3_nt: TGCGCCAGCGCCGGGGGGGGGCCACCCCTCCACTTT; cdr3_aa: CASAGGGPPLHF
clone_size: NA; j_call: TRBJ2-2; v_call: TRBV7-2; d_call: TRBD1; cdr3_nt: TGTGCCAGCACGACCGGGACAGGGGAAACCGGGGAGCTGTTTTTT; cdr3_aa: CASTTGTGETGELFF
clone_size: NA; j_call: TRBJ2-7; v_call: TRBV13; d_call: NA; cdr3_nt: TGTGCCAGCAGCTTAAGCGCCTACGAGCAGTACTTC; cdr3_aa: CASSLSAYEQYF
clone_size: few; j_call: TRBJ2-1; v_call: TRBV7-2; d_call: NA; cdr3_nt: TGTGCCAGCAGCTTTGATTCGGCCTACAATGAGCAGTTCTTC; cdr3_aa: CASSFDSAYNEQFF
clone_size: NA; j_call: TRBJ1-1; v_call: TRBV6-5; d_call: TRBD1; cdr3_nt: TGTGCCAGCAGTTTCGGGACAGTTCCGAACACTGAAGCTTTCTTT; cdr3_aa: CASSFGTVPNTEAFF
clone_size: NA; j_call: TRBJ2-1; v_call: TRBV9; d_call: NA; cdr3_nt: TGTGCCAGCAGCGTAGCTGGGCAGCGCGGCTACAATGAGCAGTTCTTC; cdr3_aa: CASSVAGQRGYNEQFF
clone_size: NA; j_call: TRBJ2-7; v_call: TRBV6-5; d_call: NA; cdr3_nt: TGTGCCAGCAGTTACGATTTAAGCTACGAGCAGTACTTC; cdr3_aa: CASSYDLSYEQYF
clone_size: NA; j_call: TRBJ2-7; v_call: TRBV6-1; d_call: NA; cdr3_nt: TGTGCCAGCAGTCTCCTGAACGACAGATTCTACGAGCAGTACTTC; cdr3_aa: CASSLLNDRFYEQYF
clone_size: NA; j_call: TRBJ1-2; v_call: TRBV28; d_call: TRBD1; cdr3_nt: TGTGCCAGCAGTCCTTCCGGGACAGGGGACGGGGGCTACACCTTC; cdr3_aa: CASSPSGTGDGGYTF
clone_size: NA; j_call: TRBJ1-1; v_call: TRBV19; d_call: TRBD1; cdr3_nt: TGTGCCAGTAGTTCCGGGACAGGGATCACTGAAGCTTTCTTT; cdr3_aa: CASSSGTGITEAFF
clone_size: NA; j_call: TRBJ1-1; v_call: TRBV11-1; d_call: NA; cdr3_nt: TGTGCCAGCAGCCCGGACAGTCTTGAAGCTTTCTTT; cdr3_aa: CASSPDSLEAFF
clone_size: NA; j_call: TRBJ2-7; v_call: TRBV5-1; d_call: NA; cdr3_nt: TGCGCCAGCAGCTTGGCCGAGGGGGTTTTCTGGGAGCAGTACTTC; cdr3_aa: CASSLAEGVFWEQYF
clone_size: NA; j_call: TRBJ2-7; v_call: TRBV30; d_call: TRBD2; cdr3_nt: TGTGCCTGGATGGGAGGGACTAGCGGGTTGGGGGAGCAGTACTTC; cdr3_aa: CAWMGGTSGLGEQYF
clone_size: NA; j_call: TRBJ1-2; v_call: TRBV9; d_call: TRBD1; cdr3_nt: TGTGCCAGCAGCGTGGGGGGACAGGGCTATGGCTACACCTTC; cdr3_aa: CASSVGGQGYGYTF
clone_size: NA; j_call: TRBJ1-1; v_call: TRBV29-1; d_call: NA; cdr3_nt: TGCAGCGCACCAACCGACAGGAACACTGAAGCTTTCTTT; cdr3_aa: CSAPTDRNTEAFF
clone_size: few; j_call: TRBJ2-2; v_call: TRBV18; d_call: TRBD1; cdr3_nt: TGTGCCAGCTCATCCGGACAGGGTTTGTTAGCCGGGGAGCTGTTTTTT; cdr3_aa: CASSSGQGLLAGELFF
clone_size: NA; j_call: TRBJ1-2; v_call: TRBV7-2; d_call: NA; cdr3_nt: TGTGCCAGCAGCTTAGCGGAGGAACTGGGTGGCTACACCTTC; cdr3_aa: CASSLAEELGGYTF
clone_size: NA; j_call: TRBJ2-5; v_call: TRBV19; d_call: NA; cdr3_nt: TGTGCCAGTAGCGGGTCGAGGGGAGAGACCCAGTACTTC; cdr3_aa: CASSGSRGETQYF
clone_size: NA; j_call: TRBJ2-5; v_call: TRBV2; d_call: NA; cdr3_nt: TGTGCCAGCAGTGAGGGCCGGGCGGACACCCAGACCCAGTACTTC; cdr3_aa: CASSEGRADTQTQYF
clone_size: NA; j_call: TRBJ1-2; v_call: TRBV28; d_call: NA; cdr3_nt: TGTGCCAGCAGCCCTCTTTCCTTACGCTATGGCTACACCTTC; cdr3_aa: CASSPLSLRYGYTF
clone_size: NA; j_call: TRBJ2-5; v_call: TRBV5-1; d_call: NA; cdr3_nt: TGCGCCAGCAGCTTTGGGGGTGGAGAGACCCAGTACTTC; cdr3_aa: CASSFGGGETQYF
clone_size: NA; j_call: TRBJ2-7; v_call: TRBV28; d_call: TRBD2; cdr3_nt: TGTGCCAGCAGTAAACTAGCGGGGCAGTCCTACGAGCAGTACTTC; cdr3_aa: CASSKLAGQSYEQYF
clone_size: NA; j_call: TRBJ1-6; v_call: TRBV28; d_call: NA; cdr3_nt: TGTGCCAGCAGTTTAGGAGGTCTTAATTCACCCCTCCACTTT; cdr3_aa: CASSLGGLNSPLHF
clone_size: NA; j_call: TRBJ1-1; v_call: TRBV2; d_call: NA; cdr3_nt: TGTGCCAGCAGATCCCAACAGACGGGGAACACTGAAGCTTTCTTT; cdr3_aa: CASRSQQTGNTEAFF
clone_size: NA; j_call: TRBJ2-2; v_call: TRBV28; d_call: NA; cdr3_nt: TGTGCCAGCGGGGTGGCCGGGGTGAGGGCCGGGGAGCTGTTTTTT; cdr3_aa: CASGVAGVRAGELFF
clone_size: NA; j_call: TRBJ1-1; v_call: TRBV19; d_call: TRBD1; cdr3_nt: TGTGCCAGTACGGAATACGGACAGGGGAACACTGAAGCTTTCTTT; cdr3_aa: CASTEYGQGNTEAFF
clone_size: few; j_call: TRBJ1-1; v_call: TRBV20-1; d_call: NA; cdr3_nt: TGCAGTGCCCGGCGAGCGCGCGAAGCTTTCTTT; cdr3_aa: CSARRAREAFF
clone_size: NA; j_call: TRBJ2-3; v_call: TRBV13; d_call: NA; cdr3_nt: TGTGCCAGCAGCATGACAGATACGCAGTATTTT; cdr3_aa: CASSMTDTQYF
clone_size: NA; j_call: TRBJ1-2; v_call: TRBV28; d_call: NA; cdr3_nt: TGTGCCAGCAGTTTTGGGGCCTCCTTGGGTGGCTACACCTTC; cdr3_aa: CASSFGASLGGYTF
clone_size: NA; j_call: TRBJ2-6; v_call: TRBV30; d_call: NA; cdr3_nt: TGTGCCTGGAGGGGTCCGCAGGGGCGTGATGCGGGGGCCAACGTCCTGACTTTC; cdr3_aa: CAWRGPQGRDAGANVLTF
clone_size: NA; j_call: TRBJ1-1; v_call: TRBV30; d_call: NA; cdr3_nt: TGTGCCTGGAGTTTACGCCTGAACACTGAAGCTTTCTTT; cdr3_aa: CAWSLRLNTEAFF
clone_size: NA; j_call: TRBJ2-2; v_call: TRBV29-1; d_call: NA; cdr3_nt: TGCAGCGTTGGAGTAGGGGGCACCGGGGAGCTGTTTTTT; cdr3_aa: CSVGVGGTGELFF
clone_size: NA; j_call: TRBJ2-1; v_call: TRBV12-5; d_call: NA; cdr3_nt: TGTGCTAGTGCCTTAGAGCAGTTCTTC; cdr3_aa: CASALEQFF
clone_size: NA; j_call: TRBJ1-5; v_call: TRBV18; d_call: NA; cdr3_nt: TGTGCCAGCTCCCCAGGGGCCGGACCCAATCAGCCCCAGCATTTT; cdr3_aa: CASSPGAGPNQPQHF
clone_size: NA; j_call: TRBJ1-3; v_call: TRBV5-1; d_call: NA; cdr3_nt: TGCGCCAGCAGCCAGTCGGGGGCATCTGGAAACACCATATATTTT; cdr3_aa: CASSQSGASGNTIYF
clone_size: once; j_call: TRBJ2-1; v_call: TRBV21-1; d_call: NA; cdr3_nt: TGTGCCAGCAGCGAGGGACAGGACCGCTACAATGAGCAGTTCTTC; cdr3_aa: CASSEGQDRYNEQFF
clone_size: NA; j_call: TRBJ2-7; v_call: TRBV4-3; d_call: NA; cdr3_nt: TGCGCCAGCAGCCAAGAGAGACACTACGAGCAGTACTTC; cdr3_aa: CASSQERHYEQYF
clone_size: NA; j_call: TRBJ1-4; v_call: TRBV18; d_call: TRBD1; cdr3_nt: TGTGCCAGCTCACCCGGACAGGGAAAGGAAAAACTGTTTTTT; cdr3_aa: CASSPGQGKEKLFF
clone_size: NA; j_call: TRBJ2-3; v_call: TRBV28; d_call: TRBD2; cdr3_nt: TGTGCCAGCACCGGGACTAGCGGATATACTAGCACAGATACGCAGTATTTT; cdr3_aa: CASTGTSGYTSTDTQYF
clone_size: NA; j_call: TRBJ1-3; v_call: TRBV19; d_call: NA; cdr3_nt: TGTGCCAGTAGTATCGGCCGGGACTCTAGCCACACCATATATTTT; cdr3_aa: CASSIGRDSSHTIYF
clone_size: NA; j_call: TRBJ1-2; v_call: TRBV5-4; d_call: TRBD1; cdr3_nt: TGTGCCAGCAGCGTCGGGACAGGGACTAACTATGGCTACACCTTC; cdr3_aa: CASSVGTGTNYGYTF
clone_size: few; j_call: TRBJ1-1; v_call: TRBV5-8; d_call: NA; cdr3_nt: TGTGCCAGCAGCCCGGGACACCGGAACACTGAAGCTTTCTTT; cdr3_aa: CASSPGHRNTEAFF
clone_size: few; j_call: TRBJ1-5; v_call: TRBV19; d_call: NA; cdr3_nt: TGTGCCAGTAGTAAAAGAGGACAGCTCAATCAGCCCCAGCATTTT; cdr3_aa: CASSKRGQLNQPQHF
clone_size: NA; j_call: TRBJ2-3; v_call: TRBV2; d_call: NA; cdr3_nt: TGTGCCAGCAGTTCGGACTTATACACAGATACGCAGTATTTT; cdr3_aa: CASSSDLYTDTQYF
clone_size: once; j_call: TRBJ2-4; v_call: TRBV18; d_call: TRBD2; cdr3_nt: TGTGCCAGCTCAAACGCGGGACTAGCGGGATCCAAAAACATTCAGTACTTC; cdr3_aa: CASSNAGLAGSKNIQYF